Shown below are 6 T cell receptor beta chains from a single sample sequenced in a study of T-cell memory formation after mild COVID-19. TCRdb re-derived calls from the 5' RACE reads in MiXCR, one entry per CDR3 protein. The table shows 450,000 to 650,000 distinct CDR3 sequences, with over 20% occurring only once. The material sequenced was PBMCs or a T cell subset sorted from them (not recorded which). The origin of the receptors is an adult woman who had mild COVID-19 (a few samples of this study predate the infection). Cell type and time point are not known.

This clonotype was seen more than once but under ten times. The J gene is TRBJ2-1, the V gene TRBV12-3 or TRBV12-4; the D gene is possibly TRBD2 (6 bases). V shed 6 bases and J shed 9 bases, with 21 bases lying between them. This CDR3 contains 15 residues. Here the CDR3 DNA reads TGTGCCAGCAGAAAGGATCGACGGGAGCTAGGTGAGCAGTTCTTC. It codes for CASRKDRRELGEQFF.

V is TRBV12-3 or TRBV12-4 and J is TRBJ2-2; D not certain. CDR3 length equals 16 residues. Trimming pared 6 bases from V and 1 base from J, leaving 15 bases between. CDR3 in amino acids: CASRHRDFGNTGELFF. The CDR3 nucleotides are TGTGCCAGCAGACACAGAGACTTCGGGAACACCGGGGAGCTGTTTTTT.

This clonotype was seen only a few times. This chain joins TRBV3-1 and TRBJ2-1; 10 bases fit TRBD2. This CDR3 is built from 15 residues. Germline V gene sequence: CDR1 LGHDT, CDR2 YNNKEL (reference sequence). J gave up 9 bases and V 3 bases, and 8 bases lay outside the gene matches. For the CDR3, the DNA is TGTGCCAGCAGCCAGCTGAGCGGGGGGGCCTTTGAGCAGTTCTTC. Its translation is CASSQLSGGAFEQFF.

The rearrangement links TRBV27 to TRBJ2-3, with 9 bases aligning to TRBD2. CDR1 and CDR2 from the germline V gene are MNHEY and SMNVEV (reference sequence). There are 13 residues in the CDR3. The V gene end was trimmed by 5 bases and the J gene end by 5 bases; junction bases not matched to a gene: 2. In nucleotides, the CDR3 is TGTGCCAGCAGTGCAGCGGGAGGAGATACGCAGTATTTT. Translated, it gives CASSAAGGDTQYF.

The table lists this clonotype with many counts. The chain recombines TRBV4-1 with TRBJ2-2; 8 nucleotides match TRBD1. The CDR3 has 14 amino acids. From germline, CDR1 is MGHRA and CDR2 YSYEKL. Germline trimming cut 5 bases from V and 4 bases from J; bases unmatched to any gene: 3. The CDR3 loop is CASSRDRSTGELFF. The CDR3 nucleotides are TGCGCCAGCAGCAGGGACAGGTCCACCGGGGAGCTGTTTTTT.

This clonotype was found a few times. The V call is TRBV7-9, the J call TRBJ2-1, with 15 bases matching TRBD2. This CDR3 has 18 residues. Germline V gene sequence: CDR1 SEHNR, CDR2 FQNEAQ (reference sequence). The V segment lost 4 bases and the J segment 1 base; nucleotides outside the gene matches: 5. The CDR3 nucleotides are TGTGCCAGCAGCTCCGGGACTAGCGGGGGGAAATCCTACAATGAGCAGTTCTTC. Protein: CASSSGTSGGKSYNEQFF. Combining the CDR3 with reference TRBV7-9 and TRBJ2-1 gives the whole variable domain DTGVSQNPRHKITKRGQNVTFRCDPISEHNRLYWYRQTLGQGPEFLTYFQNEAQLEKSRLLSDRFSAERPKGSFSTLEIQRTEQGDSAMYLCASSSGTSGGKSYNEQFFGPGTRLTVL.